These T cell receptor beta chains were read from a single sample in a study of Graves' ophthalmopathy and Graves' hyperthyroidism. In TCRdb, the multiplex PCR reads were re-called with MiXCR into one record per CDR3 protein. This table holds about 740,000 distinct CDR3 sequences, 40% found once. The sample consisted of peripheral blood. All receptors come from an adult man with Graves' ophthalmopathy. CDR3s include the opening cysteine and the closing phenylalanine or tryptophan. A D gene is named only where the DNA matches it firmly. Where a row states a size, it is once, few, many or the class of an expanded clone; other rows omit it.

j_call	d_call	v_call	clone_size	cdr3_aa	cdr3_nt
TRBJ2-5	TRBD1	TRBV5-6	.	CASSTTRDRWGETQYF	TGTGCCAGCAGCACCACCCGGGACAGGTGGGGGGAGACCCAGTACTTC
TRBJ2-5	TRBD2	TRBV7-3	many	CASSWTSRETQYF	TGTGCCAGCAGCTGGACTAGCCGGGAGACCCAGTACTTC
TRBJ2-5	TRBD2	TRBV5-5	.	CASSLRGARETQYF	TGCGCCAGCAGCTTGCGGGGGGCTCGAGAGACCCAGTACTTC
TRBJ1-5	TRBD1	TRBV9	many	CASSVEGASNQPQHF	TGTGCCAGCAGCGTAGAGGGGGCAAGCAATCAGCCCCAGCATTTT
TRBJ1-1	.	TRBV7-9	many	CASSLTGRTEAFF	TGTGCCAGCAGTTTAACAGGGCGGACTGAAGCTTTCTTT
TRBJ1-2	.	TRBV7-9	few	CASSLVTGGGDYGYTF	TGTGCCAGCAGCTTAGTTACAGGAGGTGGAGATTATGGCTACACCTTC
TRBJ1-1	.	TRBV9	.	CASSVLETPNTEAFF	TGTGCCAGCAGCGTACTAGAGACACCGAACACTGAAGCTTTCTTT
TRBJ2-2	.	TRBV20-1	few	CSALWQGRHGELFF	TGCAGTGCTTTGTGGCAGGGCCGTCACGGGGAGCTGTTTTTT
TRBJ2-2	TRBD1	TRBV19	once	CASSVQGASRELFF	TGTGCCAGTAGTGTACAGGGGGCTTCTAGGGAGCTGTTTTTT
TRBJ2-5	TRBD2	TRBV7-8	many	CASSPWGGAETQYF	TGTGCCAGCAGCCCTTGGGGAGGGGCTGAGACCCAGTACTTC
TRBJ2-7	.	TRBV20-1	.	CSAVGTVIYEQYF	TGCAGTGCTGTCGGTACAGTGATATACGAGCAGTACTTC
TRBJ2-5	.	TRBV11-2	few	CASSLASDEETQYF	TGTGCCAGCAGCTTAGCCAGCGATGAAGAGACCCAGTACTTC
TRBJ2-6	.	TRBV2	many	CASSPSGTGANVLTF	TGTGCCAGCAGCCCTTCAGGGACCGGGGCCAACGTCCTGACTTTC
TRBJ2-3	.	TRBV10-3	.	CASSTGTITDTQYF	TGTGCCAGCAGTACGGGGACAATCACAGATACGCAGTATTTT
TRBJ2-7	TRBD1	TRBV7-3	few	CASSLPRQGGRDEQYF	TGTGCCAGCAGCTTACCGCGACAGGGTGGTAGGGACGAGCAGTACTTC
TRBJ2-7	TRBD1	TRBV29-1	many	CSAGDRGAYEQYF	TGCAGCGCTGGGGACAGGGGAGCGTACGAGCAGTACTTC
TRBJ2-5	TRBD1	TRBV10-2	.	CASSDGTGSYF	TGCGCCAGCAGTGACGGGACAGGCTCCTACTTC
TRBJ2-2	.	TRBV7-9	.	CASSHPGVSGELFF	TGTGCCAGCAGTCACCCAGGGGTGTCCGGGGAGCTGTTTTTT
TRBJ1-3	.	TRBV5-1	.	CASSLGGGGNTRYF	TGCGCCAGCAGCTTGGGAGGCGGAGGGAACACCAGATATTTT
TRBJ2-2	.	TRBV10-3	many	CAIRVGGHANTGELFF	TGTGCCATCAGAGTGGGGGGACACGCGAACACCGGGGAGCTGTTTTTT
TRBJ1-1	.	TRBV9	.	CASSPGTMNTEAFF	TGTGCCAGCAGCCCCGGGACAATGAACACTGAAGCTTTCTTT
TRBJ2-2	TRBD2	TRBV20-1	.	CSARDRRTSPGELFF	TGCAGTGCTAGAGATCGTAGGACTAGCCCCGGGGAGCTGTTTTTT
TRBJ1-4	TRBD1	TRBV5-1	.	CASSFRPGQGAGEKLFF	TGTGCCAGCAGCTTTCGGCCGGGACAGGGGGCGGGTGAAAAACTGTTTTTT
TRBJ2-5	.	TRBV20-1	few	CSAIVQEETQYF	TGCAGTGCTATCGTCCAGGAGGAGACCCAGTACTTC
TRBJ1-2	.	TRBV29-1	.	CSVSRDSQGYTF	TGCAGCGTGTCCCGGGACTCCCAAGGCTACACCTTC
TRBJ1-5	TRBD1	TRBV19	.	CASMGQDNQPHHF	TGTGCCAGTATGGGACAGGACAATCAGCCCCATCATTTT
TRBJ1-2	TRBD1	TRBV9	.	CASRPLGGQGARGYGYTF	TGTGCCAGCAGACCCCTAGGGGGACAGGGGGCGCGGGGCTATGGCTACACCTTC
TRBJ2-5	.	TRBV7-2	.	CASSPEGTGWETQYF	TGTGCCAGCAGCCCAGAAGGAACAGGCTGGGAGACCCAGTACTTC
TRBJ1-5	.	TRBV20-1	.	CSARTGWENQPQHF	TGCAGTGCTAGAACAGGGTGGGAGAATCAGCCCCAGCATTTT